These 29 T cell receptor beta chains were all obtained from the same sample, sequenced in a study of tissue T cells after allogeneic stem cell transplantation (dated by TCRdb to between 2021 and 2023). Libraries were built with the immunoSEQ multiplex PCR assay. TCRdb limited this immuneACCESS table to in-frame rearrangements with V and J called. A share of clones is missing; checked studies link under half to unresolved V genes, and the rest is unexplained. This sample holds about 48,000 clones; about 73% were observed only once. The top ten clonotypes cover about 0.7% of the sample. The sequenced sample was sorted cells pooled from one or two spleens. These receptors came from a pool of C57BL/6 mice in good health.

About this clone: Gene names are mouse gene names. CDR3 protein: CTCSAGDGQNTLYF. The CDR3 bases that were read are TGCACCTGCAGTGCAGGGGACGGTCAAAACACCTTGTAC. The chain links TRBV1 to TRBJ2-4, with D perhaps assigned TRBD1 or TRBD2 (5 bases each). The CDR3 goes on 1 residue after the read ends, and that part is filled in from the germline J gene. This CDR3 spans 14 amino acids. Germline V gene lookup returns CDR1 NSQYPW and CDR2 LRSPGD (reference sequence). Trimming took 1 base from V and 1 from J, leaving 6 bases between them.

With respect to this clone: Here the gene names and germline are mouse. The CDR3 goes on 1 residue after the read ends, and that part is filled in from the germline J gene. The gene calls are TRBV5 and TRBJ2-5; either TRBD1 or TRBD2 may fit D (6 bases each). Trimming left V 1 base short and J 2 bases short, with 7 bases between. CDR3 size: 14 residues. Looked up from germline, CDR1 is LGHNA and CDR2 is YNLKQL (reference sequence). The CDR3 DNA, read in part, is TGTGCCAGCAGCCAAGGGGGGCGCCAAGACACCCAGTAC. Amino acids: CASSQGGRQDTQY. The whole CDR3 sequence reads CASSQGGRQDTQYF.

This clone was seen more than once but under ten times. Mouse gene names apply. Read sequence stops 1 residue before the CDR3 end, and the germline J gene provides the missing end. The chain uses TRBV13-2 and TRBJ1-2; D is uncertain. Between the trimmed V and J ends, which lost 0 bases and 1 base, there was a span of 10 bases. Germline loops: CDR1 NNHNN, CDR2 SYGAGS (reference sequence). CDR3 length equals 15 residues. The CDR3 spells CASGDEAGLNSDYTF. The CDR3 bases that were read are TGTGCCAGCGGTGATGAGGCGGGCCTAAACTCCGACTACACC.

A remark on this clone: Genes and germline are mouse. The read falls 1 residue short of the CDR3 end, and the missing part is taken from the germline J gene. The chain uses TRBV13-2 and TRBJ1-3, with a possible D match to TRBD1 (6 bases). Germline V gene lookup returns CDR1 NNHNN and CDR2 SYGAGS (reference sequence). The CDR3 has 17 amino acids. Trimming stripped 0 bases from V and 1 base from J, with 14 bases between. CDR3 DNA (partial): TGTGCCAGCGGTGATGCAGGAGGGACACCATCTGGAAATACGCTCTAT. It translates to CASGDAGGTPSGNTLY. The entire CDR3 protein reads CASGDAGGTPSGNTLYF.

Of note for this clone: Gene and germline names: mouse. The read halts 1 residue ahead of the CDR3 end, with the missing end drawn from the germline J gene. The chain carries TRBV4 and TRBJ2-4; D perhaps matches TRBD1 (5 bases). This CDR3 is 13 amino acids long. V lost 3 bases, J lost 4 bases, and 8 bases lay in between. The germline V gene has CDR1 LGHDT and CDR2 YNNKQL (reference sequence). The CDR3 sequence: CASSYAGKNTLYF. The sequenced CDR3 bases are TGTGCCAGCAGCTATGCAGGGAAAAACACCTTGTAC.

Worth noting for this clone: Here the gene names and germline are mouse. Read sequence stops 1 residue before the CDR3 end, and the germline J gene provides the missing end. The chain couples TRBV3 to TRBJ2-7; D not resolved. The CDR3 runs 14 residues. The ends were cut back, 4 bases at V and 4 bases at J, with 14 bases in the middle. Germline assignment: CDR1 SNHLY and CDR2 FYNGKV (reference sequence). Partial CDR3 DNA: TGTGCCAGCAGCTCTACCCTGACGGGTTATGAACAGTAC. Protein: CASSSTLTGYEQY. The full CDR3 protein reads CASSSTLTGYEQYF.

In this sample, this clone turned up once. Gene names refer to mouse genes. The read halts 1 residue ahead of the CDR3 end, with the missing end drawn from the germline J gene. The V and J genes are TRBV29 and TRBJ2-5; D unresolved. With 1 base removed from V and 2 bases from J, the gap between germline ends came to 4 bases. This CDR3 contains 13 residues. Per the germline V gene, CDR1 is MSHET and CDR2 is SYDVDS. The DNA read from the CDR3 is TGTGCTAGCAGTTTATACAGCCAAGACACCCAGTAC. Translated: CASSLYSQDTQY. The whole CDR3 region reads CASSLYSQDTQYF.

Note on this clone: Gene labels here are mouse ones. The CDR3 end falls 1 residue outside the read, so it is completed with the germline J gene. The same CDR3 is also encoded by other DNA sequences in this sample. V is TRBV3 and J is TRBJ2-4; no definite D call. Between the trimmed V and J ends, which lost 4 bases and 2 bases, there was a span of 7 bases. The CDR3 loop spans 13 amino acids. The germline CDR1 and CDR2 sequences are SNHLY and FYNGKV (reference sequence). CDR3 sequence reads: CASSSPSQNTLYF. Incomplete CDR3 DNA: TGTGCCAGCAGCTCCCCCTCTCAAAACACCTTGTAC.

Note on this clone: Germline and genes here are mouse. The read terminates 1 residue ahead of where the CDR3 ends, so the germline J gene completes it. The chain carries TRBV5 and TRBJ1-6, with D uncertain. TRBJ1-6 carries the ORF label, with uncertain function. This CDR3 has 13 residues. The germline V and J ends were trimmed by 3 bases and 5 bases, with 5 bases remaining between them. The germline V gene encodes CDR1 LGHNA and CDR2 YNLKQL (reference sequence). CDR3 DNA, as far as it was read: TGTGCCAGCAGCCAGACGGATAATTCGCCCCTCTAC. Translating gives CASSQTDNSPLY. The whole CDR3 sequence is CASSQTDNSPLYF.

As to this clone: Mouse gene names and germline throughout. The CDR3 end falls 1 residue outside the read, so it is completed with the germline J gene. The chain recombines TRBV2 with TRBJ2-7; 11 nucleotides match TRBD2. The CDR3 length is 15 residues. Per the germline V gene, CDR1 is LGHNA and CDR2 is YSYQKL. V was clipped by 3 bases and J by 3 bases; unmatched bases: 4. The covered CDR3 bases are TGTGCCAGCAGCCACCCGGGACTGGGGGTCTATGAACAGTAC. It encodes CASSHPGLGVYEQY. Given in full, the CDR3 is CASSHPGLGVYEQYF.

About this clone: The junction does not match germline at one end; this may be a read error. Here the gene names and germline are mouse. The read falls 1 residue short of the CDR3 end, and the missing part is taken from the germline J gene. The V call is TRBV19, the J call TRBJ2-4; 10 nucleotides match TRBD1. The CDR3 covers 13 residues. Germline V gene data show CDR1 as FNHDT and CDR2 as SITEND (reference sequence). The CDR3 bases that were read are TGTGCCAGCAGCAGGGACAGGGGAAACGCCTTGTAC. Amino acid sequence: CASSRDRGNALY. The full CDR3 sequence reads CASSRDRGNALYF.

A word on this clone: The listed genes are named as in mouse. The sequenced fragment ends 1 residue before the CDR3 boundary, so the rest is inferred from the germline J gene. The chain is built from TRBV13-3 and TRBJ2-2; no definite D call. V shed 1 base and J shed 1 base, with 5 bases lying between them. The CDR3 sequence is 14 residues long. Germline CDR1 reads NNHDY; CDR2 reads SYVADS. Partial CDR3 DNA: TGTGCCAGCAGTGATCGGTTAAACACCGGGCAGCTCTAC. This sequence encodes CASSDRLNTGQLY. The full CDR3 sequence reads CASSDRLNTGQLYF. The full variable domain, completed using reference TRBV13-3 and TRBJ2-2, is EAAVTQSPRSKVAVTGGKVTLSCHQTNNHDYMYWYRQDTGHGLRLIHYSYVADSTEKGDIPDGYKASRPSQENFSLILELASLSQTAVYFCASSDRLNTGQLYFGEGSKLTVL.

About this clone itself: Mouse germline and gene names are used. The CDR3 protein is CASTPGQGASAETLYF. The covered CDR3 bases are TGTGCCAGCACCCCGGGACAGGGGGCAAGTGCAGAAACGCTGTAT. V gene TRBV19 combines with J gene TRBJ2-3, with 12 positions matching TRBD1. Read sequence stops 1 residue before the CDR3 end, and the germline J gene provides the missing end. V lost 6 bases to trimming and J lost 0 bases; unmatched junction nucleotides: 5. The V gene's germline CDR1 is FNHDT and CDR2 SITEND (reference sequence). CDR3 length equals 16 residues.

This clone was seen only once. Gene names and germline match the mouse. The DNA ends 1 residue before the CDR3 does, and the rest of the CDR3 is filled in from the germline J gene. The chain recombines TRBV3 with TRBJ2-1; TRBD2 might be the D (6 bases). Trimming removed 4 bases at V and 0 bases at J, with 10 bases between. The CDR3 runs to 15 residues. Looked up from germline, CDR1 is SNHLY and CDR2 is FYNGKV (reference sequence). The CDR3 bases that were read are TGTGCCAGCAGCTCCCCTGGGGATAACTATGCTGAGCAGTTC. Translated, it gives CASSSPGDNYAEQF. Given in full, the CDR3 is CASSSPGDNYAEQFF.

Of note for this clone: Genes and germline come from the mouse. The CDR3 end is not reached by the read, which stops 1 residue before it; the germline J gene fills it in. This chain links TRBV13-2 with TRBJ2-1; D remains ambiguous. This CDR3 region has 15 residues. Germline lookup yields CDR1 NNHNN and CDR2 SYGAGS (reference sequence). V shed 1 base and J shed 3 bases, with 11 bases lying between them. CDR3 in amino acids: CASGDWEEAYAEQFF. The part of the CDR3 DNA that was read is TGTGCCAGCGGTGATTGGGAGGAGGCCTATGCTGAGCAGTTC.

As concerns this clone: Mouse germline and gene names are used. The DNA ends 1 residue before the CDR3 does, and the rest of the CDR3 is filled in from the germline J gene. The chain combines TRBV3 with TRBJ1-1; D is possibly TRBD1 (5 bases). With 1 base removed from V and 1 base from J, the gap between germline ends came to 7 bases. The CDR3 contains 14 residues. The germline gives CDR1 SNHLY, CDR2 FYNGKV (reference sequence). The CDR3 sequence is CASSLDQGNTEVFF. The CDR3 DNA, read in part, is TGTGCCAGCAGCTTAGACCAGGGGAACACAGAAGTCTTC.

As for this clone: Gene names follow the mouse nomenclature. The read finishes 1 residue shy of the CDR3 end, and the germline J gene is used to complete it. This rearrangement joins TRBV2 to TRBJ2-4; 8 nucleotides match TRBD2. The CDR3 runs to 13 residues. Germline assignment: CDR1 LGHNA and CDR2 YSYQKL. Trimming cost V 4 bases and J 7 bases; bases outside gene matches: 4. The sequenced part of the CDR3 DNA is TGTGCCAGCAGCCCGACTGGGGAGGACACCTTGTAC. It specifies CASSPTGEDTLY. The whole CDR3 protein reads CASSPTGEDTLYF.

Concerning this clone: These gene names are mouse names. The read stops 1 residue short of the end of the CDR3; the missing end is completed from the germline J gene. The chain combines TRBV31 with TRBJ2-5, with 11 bases aligning to TRBD2. Germline CDR1 GKSSPN, CDR2 SITVG. Losses at the gene ends were 2 bases for V and 2 bases for J; bases not matched to a gene: 6. The CDR3 has 16 amino acids. The CDR3 spells CAWSETGGASQDTQYF. The part of the CDR3 DNA that was read is TGTGCCTGGAGTGAAACTGGGGGGGCGTCCCAAGACACCCAGTAC.

Comments on this clone: Mouse gene names apply. Sequencing ends 1 residue short of the CDR3 end; the germline J gene provides the rest. The V gene is TRBV13-3, the J gene TRBJ2-4; 14 bases fit TRBD2. The J segment lost 8 bases and the V segment lost 3 bases, leaving 5 bases of the junction unmatched. This CDR3 spans 15 amino acids. Germline V gene data show CDR1 as NNHDY and CDR2 as SYVADS. Incomplete CDR3 DNA: TGTGCCAGCAGTGGGGACTGGGGGGGCGCGGGCACCTTGTAC. Translation: CASSGDWGGAGTLY. The complete CDR3 reads CASSGDWGGAGTLYF.

Only a few counts were recorded for this clone. Mouse germline and gene names are used. From the germline J gene comes the end of the CDR3, since the read stops 1 residue before it. The chain combines TRBV12-1 with TRBJ2-7, with TRBD2 matching 7 bases. Germline values: CDR1 SGHSN, CDR2 HYEKVE. J gave up 7 bases and V 0 bases, and 2 bases lay outside the gene matches. The CDR3 contains 12 residues. The CDR3 loop reads CASSLELGEQYF. The CDR3 DNA, read in part, is TGTGCCAGCTCTCTCGAACTGGGGGAACAGTAC.

A remark on this clone: Gene names and germline refer to mouse. The observed sequence ends 1 residue before the CDR3 terminus, with the missing tail filled in from the germline J gene. The chain combines TRBV31 with TRBJ2-7, with D possibly matching TRBD2 (6 bases). The CDR3 has 14 residues. V was cut by 4 bases and J by 0 bases, with 13 bases left in between. Germline V gene data show CDR1 as GKSSPN and CDR2 as SITVG. The CDR3 loop is CAWTRDLSSYEQYF. The part of the CDR3 DNA that was read is TGTGCCTGGACTCGGGACTTAAGCTCCTATGAACAGTAC. Using reference TRBV31 and TRBJ2-7 for the parts outside the CDR3, the full variable domain is AQTIHQWPVAEIKAVGSPLSLGCTIKGKSSPNLYWYWQATGGTLQQLFYSITVGQVESVVQLNLSASRPKDDQFILSTEKLLLSHSGFYLCAWTRDLSSYEQYFGPGTRLTVL.

On this clone itself: Each gene name is a mouse one. The missing CDR3 end, 1 residue past where the read stops, is filled in from the germline J gene. J is TRBJ1-1 and V is TRBV3; D unresolved. Germline assignment: CDR1 SNHLY and CDR2 FYNGKV (reference sequence). The CDR3 is 15 amino acids. V lost 2 bases to trimming and J lost 0 bases, with 10 bases between them. Here the CDR3 reads CASSLTGSANTEVFF. The covered CDR3 bases are TGTGCCAGCAGCTTAACTGGCAGTGCAAACACAGAAGTCTTC.

As concerns this clone: Gene names are the mouse ones. The CDR3 end is not reached by the read, which stops 1 residue before it; the germline J gene fills it in. The V and J genes are TRBV29 and TRBJ2-3, with TRBD1 matching over 7 bases. The germline V gene encodes CDR1 MSHET and CDR2 SYDVDS. This CDR3 comprises 14 residues. Trimming at V came to 5 bases and at J to 5 bases, leaving 7 bases not matched to a gene. CDR3 DNA, as far as it was read: TGTGCTAGCAGTGGCGACAGGGTGGGAGAAACGCTGTAT. This encodes CASSGDRVGETLY. The complete CDR3 reads CASSGDRVGETLYF.

With respect to this clone: Genes and germline come from the mouse. Read coverage stops 1 residue before the CDR3 terminus; the germline J gene supplies the remainder. The chain links TRBV13-1 to TRBJ2-1; 10 positions agree with TRBD2. With V trimmed by 0 bases and J by 6 bases, 3 bases remained unmatched. The CDR3 is 15 amino acids. CDR1 is NSHNY and CDR2 is SYGAGN in the germline V gene. Incomplete CDR3 DNA: TGTGCCAGCAGTGATGCTGGGGGGGCGCTTGCTGAGCAGTTC. Its protein is CASSDAGGALAEQF. The full-length CDR3 reads as CASSDAGGALAEQFF.

Turning to this clone: One junction end disagrees with the germline gene, perhaps due to a read error. The genes are named according to mouse. The observed sequence ends 1 residue before the CDR3 terminus, with the missing tail filled in from the germline J gene. V is TRBV20 and J is TRBJ2-4; 14 nucleotides agree with TRBD2. Germline CDR1 reads GFQATS; CDR2 reads STVNSAI. The CDR3 sequence is 14 residues long. The CDR3 DNA, read in part, is TGTGGTGCCAGGGACTGGGGGGGCGCGGACACCTTGTAC. Translating it yields CGARDWGGADTLY. The whole CDR3 is CGARDWGGADTLYF.

Concerning this clone itself: The gene names given are mouse names. The CDR3 sequence is CASSQDLNSDYTF. Incomplete CDR3 DNA: TGTGCCAGCAGCCAAGACTTAAACTCCGACTACACC. The rearrangement links TRBV5 to TRBJ1-2; D is undetermined. The read halts 1 residue ahead of the CDR3 end, with the missing end drawn from the germline J gene. The V end was cut by 0 bases, the J end by 1 base, with 3 bases between. The CDR3 sequence is 13 residues long. Germline CDR1 is LGHNA and CDR2 is YNLKQL (reference sequence).

About this clone: Gene names and germline refer to mouse. With the read ending 1 residue before the CDR3 end, the germline J gene is used to fill in that end. The rearrangement links TRBV19 to TRBJ2-2; 8 bases match TRBD2. CDR1 and CDR2 from the germline V gene are FNHDT and SITEND (reference sequence). This CDR3 spans 14 amino acids. V lost 4 bases, J lost 2 bases, and 1 base stayed unmatched. CDR3 protein: CASSAGGNTGQLYF. The covered CDR3 bases are TGTGCCAGCAGTGCTGGGGGGAACACCGGGCAGCTCTAC. Using reference TRBV19 and TRBJ2-2 for the parts outside the CDR3, the full variable domain is GGIITQTPKFLIGQEGQKLTLKCQQNFNHDTMYWYRQDSGKGLRLIYYSITENDLQKGDLSEGYDASREKKSSFSLTVTSAQKNEMAVFLCASSAGGNTGQLYFGEGSKLTVL.

To note about this clone: Gene names are the mouse ones. The CDR3 end is not reached by the read, which stops 1 residue before it; the germline J gene fills it in. J is TRBJ2-5 and V is TRBV13-3, with TRBD2 identical over 8 bases. V shed 3 bases, J shed 3 bases, and the junction held 0 bases outside the gene matches. From germline, CDR1 is NNHDY and CDR2 SYVADS. This CDR3 contains 13 residues. CDR3 residues: CASSAGGQDTQYF. Partial CDR3 DNA: TGTGCCAGCAGTGCTGGGGGGCAAGACACCCAGTAC.

Turning to this clone: Gene names and germline match the mouse. The read halts 1 residue ahead of the CDR3 end, with the missing end drawn from the germline J gene. Other DNA sequences in the same sample also yield this CDR3. J is TRBJ2-3 and V is TRBV2, with D possibly being TRBD1 or TRBD2 (5 bases each). V dropped 1 base and J dropped 0 bases, with 5 bases sitting between them. Germline values: CDR1 LGHNA, CDR2 YSYQKL. The CDR3 covers 14 residues. The CDR3 loop reads CASSQGGSAETLYF. The CDR3 DNA, read in part, is TGTGCCAGCAGCCAAGGGGGGAGTGCAGAAACGCTGTAT.